The table lists the clone carrying this TCR beta chain with a few counts. The authors drew 8 to 10 milliliters of peripheral blood from each donor. Per sample, no less than 5.5 micrograms of total RNA were extracted. The use of a sample-barcoded 5' primer and a J-beta primer mix characterized a second PCR of roughly 6 to 11 cycles. Every molecule of cDNA carried a tag from a template-switch adaptor with 12 random nucleotides. From the 5' RACE reads, TCRdb called clonotypes with MiXCR, one entry per CDR3 protein. The sample gives roughly 930,000 distinct CDR3 sequences, about 44% of which show up once; around an eighth is in the top ten. The data derive from a study of blood T cells in healthy people across ages. The sequencing input was blood. This TCR came from a man under 40 in good health.

The DNA of the CDR3 is TGTGCCAGCAATAGGGCTCGCGCCACAGATACGCAGTATTTT. Its protein product is CASNRARATDTQYF. The chain has TRBV2 and TRBJ2-3; no clear D gene. CDR3 size: 14 residues. The germline V gene has CDR1 SNHLY and CDR2 FYNNEI. Trimming removed 7 bases at V and 2 bases at J, with 13 bases between. Based on the CDR3 plus reference TRBV2 and TRBJ2-3, the full variable domain is EPEVTQTPSHQVTQMGQEVILRCVPISNHLYFYWYRQILGQKVEFLVSFYNNEISEKSEIFDDQFSVERPDGSNFTLKIRSTKLEDSAMYFCASNRARATDTQYFGPGTRLTVL.